What follows is one T cell receptor (beta chain) and its context. The antigen is unknown. This sample was taken from a study of naive and memory T cell subsets. General study findings and limits: TCR counts from RNA may reflect activation-linked expression changes.

V lost 5 bases and J 4 bases, leaving 12 bases between the germline ends. CDR1 is SGHVS and CDR2 is FQNEAQ in the germline V gene. The CDR3 has 14 residues. Cells stained for CD3, CD4, CD8, CD45RA, CD27 and viability were sorted into four CD45RA/CD27 subsets. An equimolar mix of two oligonucleotides served as the beta constant-region primer for TRBC1 and TRBC2. Ligated cDNA was amplified by four rounds of PCR with nested alpha and beta constant-region primers and SP2. From the UMI-ligation and nested PCR reads, TCRdb called clonotypes with MiXCR, one entry per CDR3 protein. Seen here are approximately 31,000 distinct CDR3 sequences, about a fifth observed once, and the top ten hold 3.4%.

This TCR derives from a human donor in good health. Input material: effector memory CD4+ T cells from blood. Regarding subset: effector memory, CD45RA- CD27-. The chain recombines TRBV7-8 with TRBJ1-5; D is ambiguous. The CDR3 loop is CASSPSGWNQPQHF. CDR3 sequence (DNA): TGTGCCAGCAGCCCCTCGGGGTGGAATCAGCCCCAGCATTTT.